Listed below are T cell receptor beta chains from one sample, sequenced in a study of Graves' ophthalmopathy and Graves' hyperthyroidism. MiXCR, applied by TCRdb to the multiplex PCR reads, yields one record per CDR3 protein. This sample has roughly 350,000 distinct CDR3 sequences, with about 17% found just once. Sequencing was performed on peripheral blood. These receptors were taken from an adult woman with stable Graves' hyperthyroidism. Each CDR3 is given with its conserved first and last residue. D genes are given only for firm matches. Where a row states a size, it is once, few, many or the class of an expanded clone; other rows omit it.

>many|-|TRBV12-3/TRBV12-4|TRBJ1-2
TGTGCCAGCAGTTTAGGGGGGGCGAGGGGCTATGGCTACACCTTC
CASSLGGARGYGYTF
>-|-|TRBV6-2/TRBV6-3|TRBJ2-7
TGTGCCAGCAGTTCGGGACCCCGGCGCGAGCAGTACTTC
CASSSGPRREQYF
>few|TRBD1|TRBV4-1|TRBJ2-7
TGCGCCAGCAGCATCGGACAGGGCGACTACGAGCAGTACTTC
CASSIGQGDYEQYF
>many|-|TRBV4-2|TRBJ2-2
TGTGCCAGCAGCCAAGCGGTGCCCACCGGGGAGCTGTTTTTT
CASSQAVPTGELFF
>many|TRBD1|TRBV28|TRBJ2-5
TGTGCCAGCAGTCTCCCGGACAGGGGGTGGGCCCAGTACTTC
CASSLPDRGWAQYF
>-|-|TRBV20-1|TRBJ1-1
TGCAGTGCTAGATGGACTGAAGCTTTCTTT
CSARWTEAFF
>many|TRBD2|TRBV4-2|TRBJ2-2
TGTGCCAGCAGCCAGGCCTCACTAGCGAAGGACGGGGAGCTGTTTTTT
CASSQASLAKDGELFF
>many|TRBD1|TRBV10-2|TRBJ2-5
TGCGCCAGCAGCCTGGGACAGGGAGATTTGGGGACCCAGTACTTC
CASSLGQGDLGTQYF
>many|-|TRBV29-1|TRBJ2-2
TGCAGCGTTGGGGAGGCCCCGACGGGCGGGGAGCTGTTTTTT
CSVGEAPTGGELFF
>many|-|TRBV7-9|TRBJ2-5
TGTGCCAGCAGCTCACCACTGGGCCCCCAAGAGACCCAGTACTTC
CASSSPLGPQETQYF
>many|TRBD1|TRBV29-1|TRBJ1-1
TGCAGCGTTGGCCAGGGGGCGACGTCGGGCACTGAAGCTTTCTTT
CSVGQGATSGTEAFF
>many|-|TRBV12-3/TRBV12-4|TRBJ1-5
TGTGCCCCCCGCCAAGTGGGGAGGAACCAGCCCCAGCATTTT
CAPRQVGRNQPQHF
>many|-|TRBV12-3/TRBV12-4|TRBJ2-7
TGTGCCAGCAGTACAAGGGGGGACCGAGAGCAGTACTTC
CASSTRGDREQYF
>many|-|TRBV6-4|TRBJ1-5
TGTGCCAGCAGTAACCCCTTTGTATATGGGGTTGTTCAGCCCCAGCATTTT
CASSNPFVYGVVQPQHF
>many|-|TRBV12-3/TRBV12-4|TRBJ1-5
TGTGCCAGCAGTTTCTCAGGGGTTCAGCCCCAGCATTTT
CASSFSGVQPQHF
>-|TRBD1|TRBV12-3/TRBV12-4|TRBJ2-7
TGTGCCAGCAGCAGAGGGACAGGGGGTGCTAGCTCCTACGAGCAGTACTTC
CASSRGTGGASSYEQYF
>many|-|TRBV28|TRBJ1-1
TGTGCCAGCACCAAAGATCGGTGGCCAGGGAGGAACACTGAAGCTTTCTTT
CASTKDRWPGRNTEAFF